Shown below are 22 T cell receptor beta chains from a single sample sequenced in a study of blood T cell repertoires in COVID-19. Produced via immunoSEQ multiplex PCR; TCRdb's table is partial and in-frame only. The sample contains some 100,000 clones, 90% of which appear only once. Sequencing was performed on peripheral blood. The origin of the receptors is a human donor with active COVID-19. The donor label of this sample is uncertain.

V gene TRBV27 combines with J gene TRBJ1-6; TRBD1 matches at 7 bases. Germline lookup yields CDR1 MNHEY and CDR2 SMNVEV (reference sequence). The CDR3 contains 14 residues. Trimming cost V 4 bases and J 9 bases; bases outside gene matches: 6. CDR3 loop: CASSSRQGGSPLHF. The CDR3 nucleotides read TGTGCCAGCAGTTCCCGACAGGGTGGTTCACCCCTCCACTTT.

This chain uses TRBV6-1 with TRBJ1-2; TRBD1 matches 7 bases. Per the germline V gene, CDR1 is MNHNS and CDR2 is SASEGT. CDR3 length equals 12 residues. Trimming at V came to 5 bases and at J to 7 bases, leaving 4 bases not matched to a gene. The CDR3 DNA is TGTGCCAGCAGTCCAACAGGGGCTGGCTACACCTTC. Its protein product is CASSPTGAGYTF.

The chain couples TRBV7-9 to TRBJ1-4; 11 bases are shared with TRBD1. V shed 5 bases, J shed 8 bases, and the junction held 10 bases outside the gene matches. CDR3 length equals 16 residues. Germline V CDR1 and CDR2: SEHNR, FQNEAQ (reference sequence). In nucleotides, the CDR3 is TGTGCCAGCAGCCCGGGGACAGGGGGGCTTTCGGAAAAACTGTTTTTT. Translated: CASSPGTGGLSEKLFF. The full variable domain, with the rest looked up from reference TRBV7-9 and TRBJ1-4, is DTGVSQNPRHKITKRGQNVTFRCDPISEHNRLYWYRQTLGQGPEFLTYFQNEAQLEKSRLLSDRFSAERPKGSFSTLEIQRTEQGDSAMYLCASSPGTGGLSEKLFFGSGTQLSVL.

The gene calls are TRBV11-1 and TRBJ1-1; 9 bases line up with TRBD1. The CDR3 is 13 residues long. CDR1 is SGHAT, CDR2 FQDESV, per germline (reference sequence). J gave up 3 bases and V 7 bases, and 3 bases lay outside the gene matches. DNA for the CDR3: TGTGCCAGCACGGGACAGGGACACACTGAAGCTTTCTTT. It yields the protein CASTGQGHTEAFF. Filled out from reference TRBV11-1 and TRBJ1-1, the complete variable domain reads EAEVAQSPRYKITEKSQAVAFWCDPISGHATLYWYRQILGQGPELLVQFQDESVVDDSQLPKDRFSAERLKGVDSTLKIQPAELGDSAMYLCASTGQGHTEAFFGQGTRLTVV.

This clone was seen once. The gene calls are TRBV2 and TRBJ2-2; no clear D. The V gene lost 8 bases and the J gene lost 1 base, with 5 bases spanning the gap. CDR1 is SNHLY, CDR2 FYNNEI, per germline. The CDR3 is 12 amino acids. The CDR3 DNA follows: TGTGCCAGCCTAAAGAACACCGGGGAGCTGTTTTTT. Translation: CASLKNTGELFF.

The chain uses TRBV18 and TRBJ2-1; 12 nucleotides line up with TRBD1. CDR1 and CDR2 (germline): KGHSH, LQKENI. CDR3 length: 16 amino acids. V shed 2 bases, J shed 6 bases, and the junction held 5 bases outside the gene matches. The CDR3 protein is CASSPEMGQGANEQFF. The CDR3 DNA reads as TGTGCCAGCTCACCAGAGATGGGACAGGGGGCCAATGAGCAGTTCTTC.

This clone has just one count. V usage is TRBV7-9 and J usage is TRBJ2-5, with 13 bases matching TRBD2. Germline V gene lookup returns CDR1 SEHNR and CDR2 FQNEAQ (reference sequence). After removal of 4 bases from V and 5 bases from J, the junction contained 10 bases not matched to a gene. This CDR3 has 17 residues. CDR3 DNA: TGTGCCAGCAGCTCCAGGACTAGCGGGGGCTCTCGGGAGACCCAGTACTTC. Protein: CASSSRTSGGSRETQYF.

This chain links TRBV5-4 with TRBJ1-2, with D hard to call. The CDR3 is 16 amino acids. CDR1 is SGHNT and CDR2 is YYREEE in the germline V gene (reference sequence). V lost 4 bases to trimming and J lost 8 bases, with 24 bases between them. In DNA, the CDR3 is TGTGCCAGCAGCCTAAGGAACTTACAGTTATCAACCGGCTACACCTTC. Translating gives CASSLRNLQLSTGYTF.

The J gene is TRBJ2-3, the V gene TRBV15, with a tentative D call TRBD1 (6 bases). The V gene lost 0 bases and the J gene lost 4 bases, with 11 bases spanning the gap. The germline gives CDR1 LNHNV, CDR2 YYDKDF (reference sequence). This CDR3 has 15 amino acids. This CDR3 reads CATSRDPAGADTQYF. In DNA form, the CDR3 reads TGTGCCACCAGCAGAGATCCTGCAGGGGCAGATACGCAGTATTTT.

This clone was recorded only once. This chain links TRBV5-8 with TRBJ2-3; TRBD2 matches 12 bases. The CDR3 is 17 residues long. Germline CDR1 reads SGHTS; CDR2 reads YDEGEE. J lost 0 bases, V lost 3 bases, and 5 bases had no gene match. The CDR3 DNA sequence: TGTGCCAGCAGCTCTTGGACTAGCGGGGTTAGCACAGATACGCAGTATTTT. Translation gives CASSSWTSGVSTDTQYF. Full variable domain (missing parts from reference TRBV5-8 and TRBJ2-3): EAGVTQSPTHLIKTRGQQATLRCSPISGHTSVYWYQQALGLGLQFLLWYDEGEERNRGNFPPRFSGRQFPNYSSELNVNALELEDSALYLCASSSWTSGVSTDTQYFGPGTRLTVL.

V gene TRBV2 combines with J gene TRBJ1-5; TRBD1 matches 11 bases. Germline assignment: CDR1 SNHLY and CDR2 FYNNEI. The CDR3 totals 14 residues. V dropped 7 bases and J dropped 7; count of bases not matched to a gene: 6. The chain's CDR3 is CASTRDRGGQPQHF. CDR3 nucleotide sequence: TGTGCCAGCACTCGGGACAGGGGGGGCCAGCCCCAGCATTTT.

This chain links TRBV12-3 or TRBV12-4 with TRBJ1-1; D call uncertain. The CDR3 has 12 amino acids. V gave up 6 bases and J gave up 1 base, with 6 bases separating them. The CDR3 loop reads CASSPGNTEAFF. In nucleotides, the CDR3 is TGTGCCAGCAGCCCCGGGAACACTGAAGCTTTCTTT.

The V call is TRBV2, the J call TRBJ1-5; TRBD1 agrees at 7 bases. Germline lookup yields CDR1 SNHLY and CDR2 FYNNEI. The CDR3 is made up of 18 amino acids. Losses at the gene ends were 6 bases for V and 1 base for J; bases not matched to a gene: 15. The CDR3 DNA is TGTGCCAGCAGGCTCCAGGGGGGAGGTGAGTCGAGCAATCAGCCCCAGCATTTT. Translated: CASRLQGGGESSNQPQHF.

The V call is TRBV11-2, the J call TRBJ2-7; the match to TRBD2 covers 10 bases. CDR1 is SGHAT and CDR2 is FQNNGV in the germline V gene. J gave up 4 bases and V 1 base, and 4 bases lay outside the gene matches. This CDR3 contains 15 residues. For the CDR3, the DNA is TGTGCCAGCAGCTTAGGCCCGGGACTAGCGTACGAGCAGTACTTC. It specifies CASSLGPGLAYEQYF.

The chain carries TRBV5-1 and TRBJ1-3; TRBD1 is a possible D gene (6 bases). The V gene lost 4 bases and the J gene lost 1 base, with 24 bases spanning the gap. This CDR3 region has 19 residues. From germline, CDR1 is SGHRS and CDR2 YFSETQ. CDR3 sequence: CASSRVGGPSRLSGNTIYF. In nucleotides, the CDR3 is TGCGCCAGCAGCCGGGTGGGGGGGCCTTCACGACTTTCTGGAAACACCATATATTTT.

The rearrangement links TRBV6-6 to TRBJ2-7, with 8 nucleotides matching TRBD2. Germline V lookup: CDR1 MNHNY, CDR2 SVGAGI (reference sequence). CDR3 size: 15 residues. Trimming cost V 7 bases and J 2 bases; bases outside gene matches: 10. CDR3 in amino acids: CASKNLAGLTYEQYF. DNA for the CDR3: TGTGCCAGCAAAAATCTAGCGGGCCTAACCTACGAGCAGTACTTC.

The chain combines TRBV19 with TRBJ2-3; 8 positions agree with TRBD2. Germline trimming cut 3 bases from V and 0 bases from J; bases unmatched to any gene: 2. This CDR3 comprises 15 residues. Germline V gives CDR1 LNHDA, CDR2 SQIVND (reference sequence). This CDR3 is CASSMASGSTDTQYF. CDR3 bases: TGTGCCAGTAGTATGGCTAGCGGGAGCACAGATACGCAGTATTTT.

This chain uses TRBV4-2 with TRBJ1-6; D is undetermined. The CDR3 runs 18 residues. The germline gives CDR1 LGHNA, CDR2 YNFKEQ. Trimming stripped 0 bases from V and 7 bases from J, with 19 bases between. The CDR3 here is CASSQDRLAAVGNSPLHF. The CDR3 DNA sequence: TGTGCCAGCAGCCAAGATAGGTTGGCAGCGGTGGGGAATTCACCCCTCCACTTT.

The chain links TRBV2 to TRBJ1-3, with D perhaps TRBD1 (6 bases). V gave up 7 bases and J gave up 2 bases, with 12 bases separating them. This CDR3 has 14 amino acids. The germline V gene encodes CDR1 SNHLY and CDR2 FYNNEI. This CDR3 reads CASKGTFTGNTIYF. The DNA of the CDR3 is TGTGCCAGCAAAGGGACATTTACTGGAAACACCATATATTTT. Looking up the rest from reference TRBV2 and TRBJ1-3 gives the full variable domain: EPEVTQTPSHQVTQMGQEVILRCVPISNHLYFYWYRQILGQKVEFLVSFYNNEISEKSEIFDDQFSVERPDGSNFTLKIRSTKLEDSAMYFCASKGTFTGNTIYFGEGSWLTVV.

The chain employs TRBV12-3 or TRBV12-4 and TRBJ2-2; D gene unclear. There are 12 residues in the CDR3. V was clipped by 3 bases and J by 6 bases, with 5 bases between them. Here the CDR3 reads CASSFYPGELFF. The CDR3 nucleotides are TGTGCCAGCAGTTTTTATCCCGGGGAGCTGTTTTTT.

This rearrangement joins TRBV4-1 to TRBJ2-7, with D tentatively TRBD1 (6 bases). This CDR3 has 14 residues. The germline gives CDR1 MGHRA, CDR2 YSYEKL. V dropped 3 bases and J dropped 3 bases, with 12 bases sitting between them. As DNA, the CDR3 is TGCGCCAGCAGCCAGGGGACATCACTCTACGAGCAGTACTTC. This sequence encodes CASSQGTSLYEQYF.

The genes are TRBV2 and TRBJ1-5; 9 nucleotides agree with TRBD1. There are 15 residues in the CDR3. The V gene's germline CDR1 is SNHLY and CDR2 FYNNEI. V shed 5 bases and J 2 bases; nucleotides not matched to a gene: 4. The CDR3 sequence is CASSTDRGGNQPQHF. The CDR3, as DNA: TGTGCCAGCAGTACGGACAGGGGAGGCAATCAGCCCCAGCATTTT.